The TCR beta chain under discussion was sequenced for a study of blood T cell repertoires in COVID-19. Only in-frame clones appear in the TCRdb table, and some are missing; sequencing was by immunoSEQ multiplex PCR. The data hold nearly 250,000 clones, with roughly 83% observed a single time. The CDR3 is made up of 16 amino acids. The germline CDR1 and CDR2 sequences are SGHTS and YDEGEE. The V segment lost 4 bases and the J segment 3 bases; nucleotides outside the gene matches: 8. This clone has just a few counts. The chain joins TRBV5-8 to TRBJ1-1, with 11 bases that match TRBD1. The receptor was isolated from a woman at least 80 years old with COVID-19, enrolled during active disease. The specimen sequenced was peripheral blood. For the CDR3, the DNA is TGTGCCAGCAGCCTATACCGGACAGGGGGCTACACTGAAGCTTTCTTT. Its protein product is CASSLYRTGGYTEAFF.